This T cell receptor beta chain was sequenced for a study of T cells in Graves' hyperthyroidism and ophthalmopathy. The overall study: Peripheral blood was acquired at first diagnosis, ahead of any therapy whatsoever.

The V end was cut by 2 bases, the J end by 8 bases, with 18 bases between. Germline V gene data show CDR1 as LGHDT and CDR2 as YNNKEL (reference sequence). The CDR3 contains 15 residues. Using RNA transcripts as the source, TCR beta CDR3 regions were amplified. An initial round of RT-PCR targeting the TCR CDR3 relied on the HTBI primer set. TCRdb used MiXCR to reprocess the multiplex PCR reads, holding one entry per CDR3 protein. This table has hundreds of thousands of distinct CDR3 sequences, about 15% appearing once. The rearrangement joins TRBV3-1 to TRBJ1-2; possible D gene TRBD1, 6 bases. Input material: blood. The TCR originated in a woman aged 30 to 39 with Graves' hyperthyroidism. The CDR3 loop reads CASSQSPGALGGYTF. In DNA form, the CDR3 reads TGTGCCAGCAGCCAATCGCCGGGGGCCTTGGGCGGCTACACCTTC. The whole variable domain, filled in from reference TRBV3-1 and TRBJ1-2, reads DTAVSQTPKYLVTQMGNDKSIKCEQNLGHDTMYWYKQDSKKFLKIMFSYNNKELIINETVPNRFSPKSPDKAHLNLHINSLELGDSAVYFCASSQSPGALGGYTFGSGTRLTVV.